This entry is about one T cell receptor (beta chain). Germline-derived CDR1 and CDR2 are SGHNT and YYREEE (reference sequence). Trimming took 4 bases from V and 6 from J; bases not matched to a gene: 3. The CDR3 length is 14 residues. This entry comes from a study of blood T cell repertoires in COVID-19. TCRdb's table, derived via immunoSEQ multiplex PCR, lists solely in-frame clones and lacks some. Altogether 200,000 to 300,000 clones are present, less than 90% being singletons, with the ten largest covering 4.2%. Input material: peripheral blood. The chain carries TRBV5-4 and TRBJ2-1, with 11 bases aligning to TRBD2. The receptor comes from a man between 60 and 75 years old with acute or convalescent COVID-19. CDR3 amino acids: CASSPLAGGNEQFF. The CDR3 coding sequence is TGTGCCAGCAGCCCCCTAGCGGGGGGCAATGAGCAGTTCTTC. Combining the CDR3 with reference TRBV5-4 and TRBJ2-1 gives the whole variable domain ETGVTQSPTHLIKTRGQQVTLRCSSQSGHNTVSWYQQALGQGPQFIFQYYREEENGRGNFPPRFSGLQFPNYSSELNVNALELDDSALYLCASSPLAGGNEQFFGPGTRLTVL.